This TCR beta chain derives from a study of beta chain features in type 1 diabetes. Blood was collected once per donor into heparin, averaging around 120 mL. This CDR3 comprises 14 residues. Germline V lookup: CDR1 LGHNA, CDR2 YNFKEQ. The V end was cut by 0 bases, the J end by 5 bases, with 7 bases between. This clone has more than one count but fewer than ten. Since all of the isolated RNA was reverse transcribed, expressed TCRB transcripts were what got sequenced. Some clones are missing from TCRdb's copy, which holds only in-frame ones; the method was immunoSEQ multiplex PCR. The table records about half a million clones, 25% to 35% of them present only once.

Sample: naive CD4+ T cells from blood. The V gene is TRBV4-2, the J gene TRBJ1-4; D remains unclear. This clonotype was sampled from a man aged 18 to 30 in good health. Written as DNA, the CDR3 is TGTGCCAGCAGCCAAGAAAGGCGGAATGAAAAACTGTTTTTT. Its protein product is CASSQERRNEKLFF.